This TCR beta chain was observed in a study of STAT5B mutations in CD4+ large granular lymphocyte leukemia. This CDR3 contains 16 residues. The V end was cut by 5 bases, the J end by 2 bases, with 17 bases between. Germline V lookup: CDR1 SGHTA, CDR2 FQGNSA. Sequenced by immunoSEQ multiplex PCR; TCRdb stores in-frame clones only, minus some. The sample yields 35,000 or so clones, roughly 71% seen once. The gene calls are TRBV7-2 and TRBJ2-3; D remains ambiguous. The receptor was isolated from a human donor in good health. Material: CD4+ T cells from blood buffy coats. CDR3 DNA: TGTGCCAGCAGCCCTACCCGGGCACCCTACACAGATACGCAGTATTTT. Its translation is CASSPTRAPYTDTQYF.